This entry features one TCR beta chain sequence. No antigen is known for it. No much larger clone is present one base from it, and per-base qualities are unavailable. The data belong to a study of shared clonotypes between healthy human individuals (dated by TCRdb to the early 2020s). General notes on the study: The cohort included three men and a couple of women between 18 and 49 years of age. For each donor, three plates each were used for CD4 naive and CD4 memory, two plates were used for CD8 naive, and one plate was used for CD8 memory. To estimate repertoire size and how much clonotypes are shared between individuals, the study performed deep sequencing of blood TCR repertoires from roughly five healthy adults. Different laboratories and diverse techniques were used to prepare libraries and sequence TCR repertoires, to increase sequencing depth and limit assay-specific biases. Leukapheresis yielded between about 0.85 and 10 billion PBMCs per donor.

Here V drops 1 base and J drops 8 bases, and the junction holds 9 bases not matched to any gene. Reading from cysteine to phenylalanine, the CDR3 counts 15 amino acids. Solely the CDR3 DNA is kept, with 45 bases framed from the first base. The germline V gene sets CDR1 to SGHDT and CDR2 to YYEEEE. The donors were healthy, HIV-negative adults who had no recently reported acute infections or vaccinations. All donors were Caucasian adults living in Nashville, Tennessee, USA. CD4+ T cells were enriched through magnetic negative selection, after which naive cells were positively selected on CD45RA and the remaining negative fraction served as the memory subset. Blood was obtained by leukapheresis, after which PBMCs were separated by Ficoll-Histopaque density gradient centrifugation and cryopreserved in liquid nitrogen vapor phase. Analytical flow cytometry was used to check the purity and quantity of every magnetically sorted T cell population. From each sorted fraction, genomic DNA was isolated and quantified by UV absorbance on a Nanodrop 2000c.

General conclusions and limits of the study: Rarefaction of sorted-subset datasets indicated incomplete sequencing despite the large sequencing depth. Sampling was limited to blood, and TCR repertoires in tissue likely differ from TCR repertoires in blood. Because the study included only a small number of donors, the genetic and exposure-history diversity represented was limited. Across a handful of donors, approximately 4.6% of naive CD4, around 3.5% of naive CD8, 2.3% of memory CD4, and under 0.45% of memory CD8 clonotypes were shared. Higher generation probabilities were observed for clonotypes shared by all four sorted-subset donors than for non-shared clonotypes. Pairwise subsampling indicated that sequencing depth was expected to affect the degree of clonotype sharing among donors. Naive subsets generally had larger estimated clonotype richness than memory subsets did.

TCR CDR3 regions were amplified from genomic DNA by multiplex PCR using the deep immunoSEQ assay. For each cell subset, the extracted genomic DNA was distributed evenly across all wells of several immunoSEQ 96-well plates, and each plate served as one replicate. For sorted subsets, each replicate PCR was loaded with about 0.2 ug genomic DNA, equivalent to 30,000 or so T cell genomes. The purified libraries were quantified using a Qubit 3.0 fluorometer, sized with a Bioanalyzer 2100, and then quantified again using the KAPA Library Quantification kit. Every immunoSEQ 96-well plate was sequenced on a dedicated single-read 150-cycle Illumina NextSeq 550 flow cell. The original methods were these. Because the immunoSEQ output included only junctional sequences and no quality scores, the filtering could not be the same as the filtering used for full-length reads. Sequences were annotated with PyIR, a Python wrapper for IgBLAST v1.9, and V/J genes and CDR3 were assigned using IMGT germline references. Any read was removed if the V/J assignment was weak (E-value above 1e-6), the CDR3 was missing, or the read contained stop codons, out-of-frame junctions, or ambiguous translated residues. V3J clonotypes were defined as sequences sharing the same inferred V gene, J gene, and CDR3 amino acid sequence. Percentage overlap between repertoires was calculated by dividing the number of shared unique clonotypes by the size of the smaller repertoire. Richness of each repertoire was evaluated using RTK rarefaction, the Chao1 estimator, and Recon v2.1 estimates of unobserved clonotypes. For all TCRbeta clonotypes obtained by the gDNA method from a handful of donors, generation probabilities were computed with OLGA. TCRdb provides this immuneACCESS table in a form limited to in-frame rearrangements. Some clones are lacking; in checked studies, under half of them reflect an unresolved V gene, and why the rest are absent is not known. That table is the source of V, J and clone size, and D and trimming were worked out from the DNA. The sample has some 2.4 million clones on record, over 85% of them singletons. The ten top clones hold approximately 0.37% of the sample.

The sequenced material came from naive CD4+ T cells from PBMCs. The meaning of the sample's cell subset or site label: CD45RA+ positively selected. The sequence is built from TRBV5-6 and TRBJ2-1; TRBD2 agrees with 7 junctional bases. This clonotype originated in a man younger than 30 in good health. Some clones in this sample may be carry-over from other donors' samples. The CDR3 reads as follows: CASSLFLAETDEQFF. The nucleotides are TGTGCCAGCAGCTTGTTCCTAGCGGAGACGGATGAGCAGTTCTTC.